This T cell receptor beta chain was captured in a study of CD8 T cells in ankylosing spondylitis (dated by TCRdb to 2016 to 2017). As for the study more broadly: To find TCR variants linked to disease, the study profiled T cell receptor beta repertoires in ankylosing spondylitis patients and healthy donors. In total, the full study cohort was made up of some 110 healthy donors and roughly 27 ankylosing spondylitis patients. Peripheral blood was sampled, and synovial fluid was also collected from ankylosing spondylitis patients. Points the paper makes about the study in general: Some motif variants were previously reported in synovial fluid and blood of reactive arthritis patients, suggesting common disease-initiation mechanisms. In peripheral blood, the disease-linked clones were found at relatively low frequencies and had a CD8+ phenotype. Blood from ankylosing spondylitis patients appeared to be characterized by a TCR beta motif composed of about eight highly homologous amino acid variants. The disease-linked clones were reported as significantly enriched in matched synovial fluid samples from ankylosing spondylitis patients.

The data were produced on an Illumina HiSeq 2500. Quantitative 5'-RACE with molecular barcodes was the method used to prepare the TCR beta libraries. In the source study's methods: To identify disease-linked TCR variants, a new computational method was used, one built on a probabilistic model of VDJ rearrangement. TCRdb applied fastp at Q25 and MiXCR to the public reads, then kept only in-frame beta chains. Rows merge per CDR3 protein into single entries with the most common DNA and genes. The V and J calls shown here were made by TCRdb, not taken from the authors' results. The sample has some 840,000 distinct CDR3 sequences on record, approximately 12% of them singletons. The ten top clones hold 0.45% to 0.6% of the sample. Regarding this clonotype: Its antigen has not been determined. There are no base qualities to consult, and no much larger clone falls within one base.

The germline V gene encodes CDR1 MNHEY and CDR2 SVGEGT. The CDR3, cysteine through phenylalanine, is 16 amino acids long. Left in the record is the CDR3 DNA by itself, 48 bases read in frame from the first base. Unmatched junction bases come to 8, with V trimmed by 5 bases and J by 0 bases. The rearranged chain carries TRBV6-2 or TRBV6-3 and TRBJ2-3, with TRBD2 matching 7 junction bases. Sequenced: blood, either unsorted or a sorted T cell fraction (not recorded which). This clonotype originated in a male donor with ankylosing spondylitis. The sequenced DNA: TGTGCCAGCAGTACCCCTAGCGGCCAGAGCACAGATACGCAGTATTTT. It encodes CASSTPSGQSTDTQYF.